This is a list of T cell receptor beta chains from one sample in a study of T cells after yellow fever vaccination. TCRdb processed the 5' RACE reads anew with MiXCR; each CDR3 protein has one entry. The data hold 170,000 or so distinct CDR3 sequences, with approximately 6.2% observed a single time. The specimen comprised CD4+ T cells sorted from PBMCs, sampled on the day of the first yellow fever vaccination. Receptors originate from a man between 18 and 35 years old who received the YFV17D yellow fever vaccine. The CDR3 runs from the conserved cysteine through the conserved F or W. The D gene is left open where the match is weak. Not all rows give a size; the values are once, few, many and, for expanded clones, a class.

TRBV28	TRBJ2-3	16	TRBD1	.	TGTGCCAGCAGTCCCGGACAGGGGGCAGCGGCAGATACGCAGTATTTT	CASSPGQGAAADTQYF
TRBV27	TRBJ2-2	17	TRBD2	.	TGTGCCAGCAAAAATCCAAGACTAGCGTGGAGTACCGGGGAGCTGTTTTTT	CASKNPRLAWSTGELFF
TRBV7-9	TRBJ2-2	14	.	.	TGTGCCAGCAGCTTAGACTGGGCTGCCGGGGAGCTGTTTTTT	CASSLDWAAGELFF
TRBV7-8	TRBJ2-7	17	.	many	TGTGCCAGCAGCTTAGGACCCGCAACAGGGATCCCCTACGAGCAGTACTTC	CASSLGPATGIPYEQYF
TRBV20-1	TRBJ2-7	14	.	many	TGCAGTGCTAAAGGGAATCGAGTAACCTACGAGCAGTACTTC	CSAKGNRVTYEQYF
TRBV28	TRBJ1-4	15	.	many	TGTGCCAGCAGTCCTCTTGACCCGCGGAGTGAAAAACTGTTTTTT	CASSPLDPRSEKLFF
TRBV7-9	TRBJ2-7	14	.	.	TGTGCCAGCAGCCCCCAACGGAGCTCCTACGAGCAGTACTTC	CASSPQRSSYEQYF
TRBV12-3/TRBV12-4	TRBJ2-7	14	.	many	TGTGCCAGCAGTTTACAGGGGCCCACCTACGAGCAGTACTTC	CASSLQGPTYEQYF
TRBV5-1	TRBJ1-6	14	TRBD1	.	TGCGCCAGCAGCTCCGGGACAGCCAATTCACCCCTCCACTTT	CASSSGTANSPLHF
TRBV5-1	TRBJ2-7	16	.	few	TGCGCCAGCAGCTTGGGTCGTACTGTTGGGATCTACGAGCAGTACTTC	CASSLGRTVGIYEQYF
TRBV4-1	TRBJ2-5	15	.	many	TGCGCCAGCAGCCTGGCGGCGGGGGCGAGGGAGACCCAGTACTTC	CASSLAAGARETQYF
TRBV20-1	TRBJ2-5	12	TRBD1	once	TGCAGTTCAAATGACAGGGGTGAGACCCAGTACTTC	CSSNDRGETQYF
TRBV10-3	TRBJ2-5	14	.	few	TGTGCCATCAGCACGACAGGGAGGGGGGAGACCCAGTACTTC	CAISTTGRGETQYF
TRBV10-3	TRBJ2-1	13	.	many	TGTGCCATCAGTCCTATGGGGTCCCATGAGCAGTTCTTC	CAISPMGSHEQFF
TRBV11-2	TRBJ2-2	13	.	.	TGTGCCAGCAGCCTGACAGAATTCGGGGAGCTGTTTTTT	CASSLTEFGELFF
TRBV3-1	TRBJ1-5	15	.	few	TGTGCCAGCAGCCAGGCGGACAGAAGCAATCAGCCCCAGCATTTT	CASSQADRSNQPQHF
TRBV20-1	TRBJ2-1	14	.	few	TGCAGTGCTACGGTGGCAGGATTTTACAATGAGCAGTTCTTC	CSATVAGFYNEQFF
TRBV7-9	TRBJ2-3	13	.	many	TGTGCCAGCGCGAGCAGGGGGGTAGATACGCAGTATTTT	CASASRGVDTQYF
TRBV27	TRBJ2-3	12	.	.	TGTGCCAGCAGTTTAAATCGAGATACGCAGTATTTT	CASSLNRDTQYF
TRBV12-3/TRBV12-4	TRBJ2-2	14	TRBD2	many	TGTGCCAGCAGTTTGGGAGGGCTCACCGGGGAGCTGTTTTTT	CASSLGGLTGELFF
TRBV3-1	TRBJ2-3	15	.	.	TGTGCCAGCAGCCAAGGTCCCCTTAGCACAGATACGCAGTATTTT	CASSQGPLSTDTQYF
TRBV5-1	TRBJ1-5	15	.	few	TGCGCCAGCAGCCCAACTGGGGGGGCTCCGGAGTCCCAGCATTTT	CASSPTGGAPESQHF
TRBV18	TRBJ1-2	17	.	few	TGTGCCAGCTCACCACCTCCCGGACTGGCGGCTAACTATGGCTACACCTTC	CASSPPPGLAANYGYTF
TRBV7-2	TRBJ2-6	17	TRBD1	.	TGTGCCAGCAGCTTAAGGCAGGGGGCCTCTGGGGCCAACGTCCTGACTTTC	CASSLRQGASGANVLTF
TRBV4-3	TRBJ1-1	14	.	many	TGCGCCAGCAGCCCCCTTGGGGGAAGGTCTGAAGCTTTCTTT	CASSPLGGRSEAFF
TRBV7-3	TRBJ2-2	17	.	few	TGTGCCAGCAGCAATGCCGCAGGGGGGCGGAACACCGGGGAGCTGTTTTTT	CASSNAAGGRNTGELFF
TRBV6-5	TRBJ1-2	13	.	many	TGTGCCAGCAGTTCCGCCGGTGGGGGAGGCTACACCTTC	CASSSAGGGGYTF
TRBV30	TRBJ1-5	13	.	few	TGTGCCTGGAGTGATTGGGGGGATCAGCCCCAGCATTTT	CAWSDWGDQPQHF
TRBV3-1	TRBJ1-2	14	.	.	TGTGCCAGCAGCCGGCGGGAGGCTAACTATGGCTACACCTTC	CASSRREANYGYTF
TRBV4-1	TRBJ2-1	17	TRBD2	.	TGCGCCAGCAGCCCGGGACTAGCGGGGGGCACCTACAATGAGCAGTTCTTC	CASSPGLAGGTYNEQFF
TRBV7-3	TRBJ2-2	13	TRBD1	many	TGTGCCAGCAGCCAACAGGGGTACGGGGAGCTGTTTTTT	CASSQQGYGELFF
TRBV5-1	TRBJ2-7	16	.	.	TGCGCCAGCAGCTTGCGTCAGGGCTCAAGCTCCTACGAGCAGTACTTC	CASSLRQGSSSYEQYF
TRBV4-1	TRBJ1-1	16	.	.	TGCGCCAGCAGCCAAGGCAGGGGAAGTAGGAACACTGAAGCTTTCTTT	CASSQGRGSRNTEAFF
TRBV10-2	TRBJ2-7	12	.	many	TGCGCCAGCATATCACCCGCTTACGAGCAGTACTTC	CASISPAYEQYF
TRBV30	TRBJ1-3	12	.	.	TGTGCCTGGAGTGTAGCCGGAAACACCATATATTTT	CAWSVAGNTIYF
TRBV29-1	TRBJ1-2	13	TRBD1	many	TGCAGCGTTGATAGGACAGGGTATGATGGCTACACCTTC	CSVDRTGYDGYTF
TRBV18	TRBJ1-5	13	.	many	TGTGCCAGCTCAAGGGGGGACAATCAGCCCCAGCATTTT	CASSRGDNQPQHF
TRBV20-1	TRBJ2-5	13	TRBD2	many	TGCAGTGCCCCGACTAGCGGCCAAGAGACCCAGTACTTC	CSAPTSGQETQYF
TRBV4-3	TRBJ2-3	15	.	.	TGCGCCAGCAGCCTTTTGGGAGTCTCCACAGATACGCAGTATTTT	CASSLLGVSTDTQYF
TRBV10-3	TRBJ2-7	13	.	.	TGTGCCACACGCGCGGGGGCTAAATACGAGCAGTACTTC	CATRAGAKYEQYF
TRBV7-2	TRBJ1-5	16	.	.	TGTGCCAGCAGCTTCGCAGCCAGGGGAGGACCCGGGCCCCAGCATTTT	CASSFAARGGPGPQHF
TRBV9	TRBJ2-3	15	TRBD2	many	TGTGCCAGCAGCGTAGTGGCTAGCGGGGGGGATACGCAGTATTTT	CASSVVASGGDTQYF
TRBV7-3	TRBJ2-3	14	.	many	TGTGCCAGCAAATTGGTATCTGGCACAGATACGCAGTATTTT	CASKLVSGTDTQYF
TRBV20-1	TRBJ2-1	11	TRBD2	.	TGCGCAAGGCGGGGGAACGATGAGCAGTTCTTC	CARRGNDEQFF
TRBV11-2	TRBJ1-5	17	.	many	TGTGCCAGCAGCTTAGAACGGAGCACTCTTAGCAATCAGCCCCAGCATTTT	CASSLERSTLSNQPQHF
TRBV10-3	TRBJ2-2	14	TRBD1	many	TGTGCCATCAGAAGACAGGGTGCCACCGGGGAGCTGTTTTTT	CAIRRQGATGELFF
TRBV5-4	TRBJ2-3	15	TRBD1	.	TGTGCCAGCAGCCCCAGCACAGGGGGCGCAGATACGCAGTATTTT	CASSPSTGGADTQYF
TRBV14	TRBJ1-6	12	.	few	TGTGCCAGCAGCACGCGCGGTTCACCCCTCCACTTT	CASSTRGSPLHF
TRBV7-2	TRBJ2-1	12	.	many	TGTGCCAGCAGCTTAATGGGCAATGAGCAGTTCTTC	CASSLMGNEQFF
TRBV5-1	TRBJ1-6	14	.	.	TGCGCCAGCAGCTTGGGCCAGGCTAATTCACCCCTCCACTTT	CASSLGQANSPLHF
TRBV27	TRBJ2-2	19	TRBD1	.	TGTGCCAGCAGGATGAGCGGTGCCGGGACAGGGGAGAACACCGGGGAGCTGTTTTTT	CASRMSGAGTGENTGELFF
TRBV7-9	TRBJ2-7	15	TRBD2	many	TGTGCCAGCAGCCCTATAGCGGGGGGGACCCACGAGCAGTACTTC	CASSPIAGGTHEQYF
TRBV6-1	TRBJ2-2	15	.	.	TGTGCCAGCAGCCGCTGGGTCGCCACCACCGGGGAGCTGTTTTTT	CASSRWVATTGELFF
TRBV12-3/TRBV12-4	TRBJ2-7	14	.	.	TGTGCCAGCAGTTTAATGGGGAACGCTTACGAGCAGTACTTC	CASSLMGNAYEQYF
TRBV5-1	TRBJ1-2	13	TRBD1	.	TGCGCCAGCAGCTCTCCAGGGGGCAATGGCTACACCTTC	CASSSPGGNGYTF
TRBV7-2	TRBJ1-4	15	TRBD1	.	TGTGCCAGCAGCTTAGCGGCAGGGGGAGGCGAAAAACTGTTTTTT	CASSLAAGGGEKLFF
TRBV27	TRBJ2-3	17	TRBD2	few	TGTGCCAGCAGTCCCGAACTAGCGGGGGGGGGCACAGATACGCAGTATTTT	CASSPELAGGGTDTQYF
TRBV5-1	TRBJ1-2	15	TRBD1	many	TGCGCCAGCAGCCACAACGGACAGGGAGCAGGTGGCTACACCTTC	CASSHNGQGAGGYTF
TRBV25-1	TRBJ2-3	15	.	.	TGTGCCGCAGCATCCAGACACCTTAGCACAGATACGCAGTATTTT	CAAASRHLSTDTQYF